This is a list of T cell receptor beta chains from one sample in a study of cytomegalovirus exposure and HLA in healthy donors. Assay: immunoSEQ multiplex PCR; the TCRdb copy retains only in-frame clones and omits some. The data hold around 220,000 clones, with approximately 80% observed a single time. The sample consisted of PBMCs. These receptors came from a girl aged 2-10 years in good health and CMV-seronegative. Both conserved end residues are part of each CDR3. Fields, in order: CDR3 DNA, CDR3 protein, J gene, D gene, clone size, V gene. The D gene is left open where the match is weak. A row's size may be missing; if present it is once, few, many or a size class.

TGTGCCAGCAGACAGGGGAGAAATCAGCCCCAGCATTTT | CASRQGRNQPQHF | TRBJ1-5 | TRBD1 | . | TRBV6-1
TGCGCCAGCAGCCTCCAAGATATGGGGGGCACTGAAGCTTTCTTT | CASSLQDMGGTEAFF | TRBJ1-1 | . | . | TRBV4-1
TGTGCCAGCAGTTTTGACGGACTAGCGGGATTCGAGCAGTTCTTC | CASSFDGLAGFEQFF | TRBJ2-1 | TRBD2 | . | TRBV27
TGCGCCAGCAGCCTCCGGGACAGAACCTCGTACGAGCAGTACTTC | CASSLRDRTSYEQYF | TRBJ2-7 | TRBD1 | few | TRBV5-1
TGTGCCAGCAGTGCGACCGGGGAACCCCTCCACTTT | CASSATGEPLHF | TRBJ1-6 | . | . | TRBV6-5
TGTGCCAGCAGTCGGGACAGCTCCTACGAGCAGTACTTC | CASSRDSSYEQYF | TRBJ2-7 | TRBD1 | once | TRBV27
TGTGCCAGCAGCTTAGCGGCAGGGGATACGCAGTATTTT | CASSLAAGDTQYF | TRBJ2-3 | . | few | TRBV13
TGTGCCAGCAGTTCAGGACTAGCGGGGGGGCCGATTCGGATCAATGAGCAGTTCTTC | CASSSGLAGGPIRINEQFF | TRBJ2-1 | TRBD2 | . | TRBV27
TGTGCCAGCAGTCCCGGGACTAACACTGAAGCTTTCTTT | CASSPGTNTEAFF | TRBJ1-1 | . | . | TRBV2
TGTGCCAGCAGCTTAGATGGCAGGGATTCGTTTAATTCACCCCTCCACTTT | CASSLDGRDSFNSPLHF | TRBJ1-6 | . | once | TRBV7-2
TGTGCCAGCAGCCCACCAGGGGGGAATTACGAGCAGTACTTC | CASSPPGGNYEQYF | TRBJ2-7 | . | . | TRBV7-6
TGTGCCAGCAGTTACTCAGGGACAGGGGGCTGGGAGCAGTACTTC | CASSYSGTGGWEQYF | TRBJ2-7 | TRBD1 | few | TRBV6-5
TGTGCCAGCAGTCTCGGGAACTATAATTCACCCCTCCACTTT | CASSLGNYNSPLHF | TRBJ1-6 | . | . | TRBV6-6
TGTGCCAGCAGCCAAGTCGGGGGAGACTATGGCTACACCTTC | CASSQVGGDYGYTF | TRBJ1-2 | . | . | TRBV4-2
TGTGCCAGCAGCAAAGCGCTTTCCAGCGGGAGAGGGGATACGCAGTATTTT | CASSKALSSGRGDTQYF | TRBJ2-3 | . | few | TRBV21-1
TGTGCCATCAGTGACCGTAAGGGACACGACAATCTCAATGAGCAGTTCTTC | CAISDRKGHDNLNEQFF | TRBJ2-1 | . | once | TRBV10-3
TGCGCCAGCAGTGAGGCGGGGACAGTGCTTAACACTGAAGCTTTCTTT | CASSEAGTVLNTEAFF | TRBJ1-1 | TRBD1 | few | TRBV10-2
TGTTCCAGCAGCTCCGACAGGACCGACACAGATACGCAGTATTTT | CSSSSDRTDTDTQYF | TRBJ2-3 | . | . | TRBV7-9
TGTGCCAGCACTGCGGGAGACGTCTACAATGAGCAGTTCTTC | CASTAGDVYNEQFF | TRBJ2-1 | TRBD2 | . | TRBV2
TGTGCCAGCAGCCCAGAGGGCCTGAACACTGAAGCTTTCTTT | CASSPEGLNTEAFF | TRBJ1-1 | . | . | TRBV14
TGTGCCAGCTCACCGAGTGGCAGGGCCTACGAGCAGTACTTC | CASSPSGRAYEQYF | TRBJ2-7 | . | . | TRBV18
TGTGCCAGCAGCCAATCCGGAATGGGGGCGCTGAGCACCCAGCCCCAGCATTTT | CASSQSGMGALSTQPQHF | TRBJ1-5 | . | few | TRBV16
TGTGCCAGCTCACCACAGAACCGGGGCACTGAAGCTTTCTTT | CASSPQNRGTEAFF | TRBJ1-1 | . | . | TRBV18
TGTGCCAGCAGCTTAGATCTCTCGGGATGGGAGACCCAGTACTTC | CASSLDLSGWETQYF | TRBJ2-5 | . | . | TRBV11-2
TGTGCCAGCTCACCAGTCGCCAGCACTGAAGCTTTCTTT | CASSPVASTEAFF | TRBJ1-1 | . | . | TRBV18
TGTGCCAGCAGCGTATCAGGGACTGCTCATCAGCCCCAGCATTTT | CASSVSGTAHQPQHF | TRBJ1-5 | . | . | TRBV9
TGTGCCAGCAGCCGCAGGGACAGGGGACAGCCCCAGCATTTT | CASSRRDRGQPQHF | TRBJ1-5 | TRBD1 | . | TRBV16
TGCGCCAGCAGCTTGGAGGTCGGGGGATATGAGCAGTTCTTC | CASSLEVGGYEQFF | TRBJ2-1 | . | . | TRBV5-1
TGTGCCAGCAGCTTAGGGGGGTGGACTGAAGCTTTCTTT | CASSLGGWTEAFF | TRBJ1-1 | . | . | TRBV7-3
TGCGCCAGCAGTGAACAGCGGGTGTACGAGCAGTACTTC | CASSEQRVYEQYF | TRBJ2-7 | . | . | TRBV10-2
TGTGCCAGCAGCCCGAGATACAGGGGTAGTTCCTACGAGCAGTACTTC | CASSPRYRGSSYEQYF | TRBJ2-7 | TRBD1 | . | TRBV7-8
TGTGCCAGCAGCCGGAGGCGGTGGCTAGCGGGTTCCTACGAGCAGTACTTC | CASSRRRWLAGSYEQYF | TRBJ2-7 | TRBD2 | . | TRBV13
TGTGCCAGCAGCCCTACTGCCTCTTCACCCCTCCACTTT | CASSPTASSPLHF | TRBJ1-6 | . | . | TRBV14
TGTGCCAGCAGTCCTGGACAGGGAGTATGGCAGCCCCAGCATTTT | CASSPGQGVWQPQHF | TRBJ1-5 | TRBD1 | few | TRBV6-1
TGTGCCAGCAGCTTAGCGTGGGGCAGGGAAACCTACGAGCAGTACTTC | CASSLAWGRETYEQYF | TRBJ2-7 | . | . | TRBV7-9
TGTGCCAGCAGCTTGGTAGATAGCAATCAGCCCCAGCATTTT | CASSLVDSNQPQHF | TRBJ1-5 | . | . | TRBV5-6
TGCGCCAGCAGCGGCAAGTCCGGGAGTTCCATGAGCTCCTACAATGAGCAGTTCTTC | CASSGKSGSSMSSYNEQFF | TRBJ2-1 | . | . | TRBV5-1
TGTGCCAGTAGTAACCTAGGACAGGGTGGTAATGAAAAACTGTTTTTT | CASSNLGQGGNEKLFF | TRBJ1-4 | TRBD1 | . | TRBV19
TGTGCCAGCAGCAAAGTTCGAGTTGCGTTGCGGGGAAATTCACCCCTCCACTTT | CASSKVRVALRGNSPLHF | TRBJ1-6 | . | once | TRBV21-1
TGTGCCAGCAGTGGCGGGGGGAGGGGTAGCTACGAGCAGTACTTC | CASSGGGRGSYEQYF | TRBJ2-7 | TRBD2 | . | TRBV2
TGTGCCAGCGGGAAACTAGCGGGAAACACCGGGGAGCTGTTTTTT | CASGKLAGNTGELFF | TRBJ2-2 | TRBD2 | . | TRBV27
TGTGCCAGTAGTACTCGGGAGGCGAACACTGAAGCTTTCTTT | CASSTREANTEAFF | TRBJ1-1 | . | . | TRBV19